The rows below give T cell receptor beta chains drawn from one sample of a study of early T cells in non-severe SARS-CoV-2 infection. From the 5' RACE reads, TCRdb called clonotypes with MiXCR, one entry per CDR3 protein. The data contain nearly 45,000 distinct CDR3 sequences, approximately 10% of them singletons. Sample: whole blood. Receptors were obtained from an adult who was a healthcare worker with PCR-confirmed SARS-CoV-2 infection or an uninfected control (not recorded which). CDR3s include the opening cysteine and the closing phenylalanine or tryptophan. Each record gives: CDR3 length, D gene, J gene, V gene, clone size, CDR3 protein, CDR3 DNA. D genes are given only for firm matches. Rows give clone size only sometimes, using once, few, many, or a class for an expanded clone.

>13|-|TRBJ2-2|TRBV12-3/TRBV12-4|few
CASSLAATGELFF
TGTGCCAGCAGTTTAGCGGCCACCGGGGAGCTGTTTTTT
>13|-|TRBJ1-3|TRBV11-2|few
CASSLARENTIYF
TGTGCCAGCAGCTTAGCTCGGGAAAACACCATATATTTT
>18|TRBD2|TRBJ2-7|TRBV28|many
CASSYPPRWAGDNYEQYF
TGTGCCAGCAGTTACCCCCCTCGGTGGGCGGGAGATAACTACGAGCAGTACTTC
>16|TRBD2|TRBJ2-1|TRBV27|-
CASSPKSGRAGDEQFF
TGTGCCAGCAGTCCAAAGAGCGGGAGGGCCGGGGATGAGCAGTTCTTC
>16|TRBD1|TRBJ2-2|TRBV12-3/TRBV12-4|few
CASSPDGTGNTGELFF
TGTGCCAGCAGTCCCGACGGGACAGGGAACACCGGGGAGCTGTTTTTT
>16|TRBD1|TRBJ2-7|TRBV28|-
CASSSQAGTGNYEQYF
TGTGCCAGCAGTTCCCAGGCCGGGACAGGGAACTACGAGCAGTACTTC
>12|-|TRBJ2-5|TRBV10-2|many
CASSEFQETQYF
TGCGCCAGCAGTGAGTTTCAAGAGACCCAGTACTTC
>15|-|TRBJ2-2|TRBV11-2|-
CASSLRGADTGELFF
TGTGCCAGCAGCTTGAGGGGGGCCGACACCGGGGAGCTGTTTTTT
>12|-|TRBJ2-3|TRBV10-3|-
CAIGGLGNTQYF
TGTGCCATCGGTGGTTTGGGGAATACGCAGTATTTT
>13|TRBD2|TRBJ2-1|TRBV12-3/TRBV12-4|many
CASRLAGVNEQFF
TGTGCCAGCAGGCTAGCGGGAGTGAACGAGCAGTTCTTC
>15|-|TRBJ1-4|TRBV5-5|many
CASSTQGSPNEKLFF
TGTGCCAGCAGCACTCAGGGATCACCTAATGAAAAACTGTTTTTT
>14|TRBD1|TRBJ2-7|TRBV11-2|many
CASSTGGSLYEQYF
TGTGCCAGCAGCACAGGGGGCAGCCTCTACGAGCAGTACTTC
>15|-|TRBJ2-2|TRBV27|few
CASSPASGATGELFF
TGTGCCAGCAGTCCCGCCTCAGGGGCCACCGGGGAGCTGTTTTTT
>15|TRBD2|TRBJ2-7|TRBV7-8|many
CASSLRGLAGYEQYF
TGTGCCAGCAGCTTAAGAGGACTAGCGGGCTACGAGCAGTACTTC
>21|TRBD2|TRBJ2-4|TRBV6-2/TRBV6-3|-
CASSSPTDLTSGRNSKNIQYF
TGTGCCAGCAGTTCCCCTACGGACCTTACTAGCGGCCGCAACAGCAAAAACATTCAGTACTTC
>12|-|TRBJ2-3|TRBV29-1|few
CSVRVGPDTQYF
TGCAGCGTTCGGGTGGGACCAGATACGCAGTATTTT
>15|TRBD2|TRBJ2-1|TRBV12-3/TRBV12-4|-
CASRLSGRAYNEQFF
TGTGCCAGCAGACTCAGCGGGAGGGCTTACAATGAGCAGTTCTTC
>14|-|TRBJ1-1|TRBV6-5|many
CASSYSWEGTEAFF
TGTGCCAGCAGTTACTCTTGGGAGGGGACTGAAGCTTTCTTT
>12|-|TRBJ1-1|TRBV3-1|-
CASSQAGIEAFF
TGTGCCAGCAGCCAAGCGGGAATTGAAGCTTTCTTT
>14|-|TRBJ2-7|TRBV27|-
CASSLRQADYEQYF
TGTGCCAGCAGTTTGCGACAGGCGGACTACGAGCAGTACTTC
>17|TRBD2|TRBJ2-1|TRBV28|many
CASSSLTLSGRPGEQFF
TGTGCCAGCAGTTCCTTAACCCTTAGCGGGAGGCCAGGTGAGCAGTTCTTC
>18|-|TRBJ2-7|TRBV28|many
CASSLSSLVAGVPYEQYF
TGTGCCAGCAGTTTAAGCAGTTTGGTGGCAGGGGTACCCTACGAGCAGTACTTC
>15|TRBD2|TRBJ2-5|TRBV5-4|-
CASSSGTSLLETQYF
TGTGCCAGCAGCTCCGGGACTAGTCTTTTGGAGACCCAGTACTTC
>15|-|TRBJ2-3|TRBV5-8|-
CASSALGQYTDTQYF
TGTGCCAGCAGCGCTCTTGGGCAGTACACAGATACGCAGTATTTT
>15|-|TRBJ1-1|TRBV19|few
CASSKQGGMNTEAFF
TGTGCCAGTAGTAAACAGGGCGGGATGAACACTGAAGCTTTCTTT
>13|TRBD1|TRBJ2-5|TRBV6-6|few
CASSRRDRETQYF
TGTGCCAGCAGTCGCCGGGACAGAGAGACCCAGTACTTC
>13|-|TRBJ2-2|TRBV29-1|many
CSVAHISTGELFF
TGCAGCGTGGCCCACATCAGCACCGGGGAGCTGTTTTTT
>15|-|TRBJ2-7|TRBV7-9|-
CASSHSMALSYEQYF
TGTGCCAGCAGCCATTCTATGGCCCTCTCCTACGAGCAGTACTTC
>14|TRBD2|TRBJ2-7|TRBV28|many
CASSRLAEGYEQYF
TGTGCCAGCAGTCGACTAGCGGAGGGATACGAGCAGTACTTC
>12|TRBD1|TRBJ2-2|TRBV10-3|few
CATGTVTGELFF
TGTGCCACCGGGACAGTTACCGGGGAGCTGTTTTTT
>13|-|TRBJ2-1|TRBV27|many
CASRTAANNEQFF
TGTGCCAGCAGAACCGCCGCGAACAATGAGCAGTTCTTC
>13|TRBD1|TRBJ1-2|TRBV4-2|medium-sized
CASSQDRGRGYTF
TGTGCCAGCAGCCAAGACAGGGGGCGAGGCTACACCTTC
>12|-|TRBJ1-1|TRBV10-3|many
CAIGAGRTEAFF
TGTGCCATCGGGGCCGGAAGAACTGAAGCTTTCTTT
>14|TRBD1|TRBJ1-2|TRBV12-3/TRBV12-4|many
CASTLDRGRYGYTF
TGTGCCAGCACCCTAGACAGGGGACGATATGGCTACACCTTC
>13|-|TRBJ1-1|TRBV20-1|many
CSAHSRDKREAFF
TGCAGTGCTCATTCCCGGGACAAACGTGAAGCTTTCTTT
>16|-|TRBJ1-1|TRBV10-3|-
CAISERVTAMNTEAFF
TGTGCCATCAGTGAGCGGGTGACAGCTATGAACACTGAAGCTTTCTTT
>11|-|TRBJ2-1|TRBV30|many
CAWSFLGEQFF
TGTGCCTGGAGTTTCTTGGGAGAGCAGTTCTTC
>18|TRBD1|TRBJ2-2|TRBV7-3|few
CASSSVKLTGGATGELFF
TGTGCCAGCAGCTCCGTAAAATTGACAGGGGGAGCCACCGGGGAGCTGTTTTTT
>13|-|TRBJ2-2|TRBV9|many
CASSSDPTGELFF
TGTGCCAGCAGCTCCGACCCCACCGGGGAGCTGTTTTTT
>14|-|TRBJ1-5|TRBV19|many
CATQESRGNQPQHF
TGTGCCACCCAGGAGAGTAGGGGCAATCAGCCCCAGCATTTT
>14|TRBD2|TRBJ2-7|TRBV5-1|-
CASSVTSGGYEQYF
TGCGCCAGCAGCGTGACTAGCGGGGGCTACGAGCAGTACTTC
>13|-|TRBJ2-1|TRBV7-2|few
CASSLTRANEQFF
TGTGCCAGCAGCTTGACGCGGGCCAATGAGCAGTTCTTC